The 28 T cell receptor beta chains given below trace back to one sample, sequenced in a study of control samples from healthy donors and cancer patients. The repertoire was sequenced with immunoSEQ multiplex PCR; TCRdb's copy has only in-frame clones and lacks some. The sample lists 80,000 to 100,000 clones, 70% to 80% occurring once. Sequenced sample: blood. These receptors originate from a woman aged 25-40 years in good health.

The chain employs TRBV10-1 and TRBJ2-5; D gene unclear. V lost 2 bases and J lost 3, with 7 bases in between. Germline CDR1 WNHNN, CDR2 SYGVQD (reference sequence). The CDR3 spans 13 residues. CDR3 in amino acids: CASSETGKETQYF. The CDR3 bases are TGCGCCAGCAGTGAGACCGGAAAAGAGACCCAGTACTTC.

The rearrangement joins TRBV15 to TRBJ2-6, with TRBD1 matching over 7 bases. The CDR3 totals 16 residues. Germline values: CDR1 LNHNV, CDR2 YYDKDF (reference sequence). V was clipped by 2 bases and J by 2 bases; unmatched bases: 3. CDR3 in amino acids: CATSRPTGPGANVLTF. The CDR3 nucleotides read TGTGCCACCAGCAGACCGACAGGGCCTGGGGCCAACGTCCTGACTTTC.

The chain carries TRBV19 and TRBJ1-1; TRBD1 is a possible D gene (5 bases). V dropped 5 bases and J dropped 7 bases, with 14 bases sitting between them. Germline CDR1 LNHDA, CDR2 SQIVND (reference sequence). The CDR3 spans 13 residues. CDR3 in amino acids: CASSRGGHHEAFF. In nucleotides, the CDR3 is TGTGCCAGTAGTCGGGGCGGACACCATGAAGCTTTCTTT.

The V call is TRBV6-5, the J call TRBJ2-7; tentatively, D is TRBD2 (6 bases). Trimming stripped 8 bases from V and 7 bases from J, with 18 bases between. The CDR3 is made up of 13 amino acids. Looked up from germline, CDR1 is MNHEY and CDR2 is SVGAGI. The CDR3 region has the DNA TGTGCCAGCGGCAAAACTCGGCGGGATGAGCAGTACTTC. Translating it yields CASGKTRRDEQYF.

J is TRBJ2-1 and V is TRBV13, with D unclear. Trimming pared 0 bases from V and 2 bases from J, leaving 11 bases between. CDR1 and CDR2 (germline): PRHDT, FYEKMQ (reference sequence). The CDR3 loop spans 16 amino acids. CDR3 in amino acids: CASSLGVRQPYNEQFF. The DNA of the CDR3 is TGTGCCAGCAGCTTAGGCGTTCGGCAGCCCTACAATGAGCAGTTCTTC. Combining the CDR3 with reference TRBV13 and TRBJ2-1 gives the whole variable domain AAGVIQSPRHLIKEKRETATLKCYPIPRHDTVYWYQQGPGQDPQFLISFYEKMQSDKGSIPDRFSAQQFSDYHSELNMSSLELGDSALYFCASSLGVRQPYNEQFFGPGTRLTVL.

This clone was counted a few times. The rearrangement uses TRBV5-1 and TRBJ1-1; TRBD1 might be the D (5 bases). Germline CDR1 and CDR2: SGHRS and YFSETQ. The CDR3 contains 13 residues. The V end was cut by 7 bases, the J end by 1 base, with 11 bases between. This chain's CDR3 is CASGQGGNTEAFF. The CDR3 DNA reads as TGCGCCAGCGGACAAGGAGGGAACACTGAAGCTTTCTTT.

The V call is TRBV30, the J call TRBJ1-1, with 7 bases lining up with TRBD1. The ends lost 3 bases at V and 3 bases at J; junction bases unmatched: 4. Per germline, CDR1 GTSNPN and CDR2 SVGIG (reference sequence). The CDR3 has 13 residues. For the CDR3, the DNA is TGTGCCTGGAGCGCGGACAGGCACACTGAAGCTTTCTTT. This encodes CAWSADRHTEAFF.

This chain connects TRBV3-1 (or the pseudogene TRBV3-2) to TRBJ1-1, with D tentatively TRBD1 (5 bases). CDR1 and CDR2 from the germline V gene are LGHDT and YNNKEL (reference sequence). Trimming pared 4 bases from V and 3 bases from J, leaving 18 bases between. The length of the CDR3 is 16 residues. CDR3 in DNA: TGTGCCAGCAGCCGCGATCCGGGGGTGGGGGACACTGAAGCTTTCTTT. Its protein product is CASSRDPGVGDTEAFF.

The chain combines TRBV20-1 with TRBJ2-7; a weak D match, TRBD1 (5 bases). Germline V gene lookup returns CDR1 DFQATT and CDR2 SNEGSKA (reference sequence). With 6 bases removed from V and 3 bases from J, the gap between germline ends came to 9 bases. This CDR3 has 11 amino acids. In nucleotides, the CDR3 is TGCAGTGCGACAGAGGACTACGAGCAGTACTTC. This encodes CSATEDYEQYF.

This clone was seen only once. The rearrangement joins TRBV2 to TRBJ2-7; tentative D call: TRBD2 (5 bases). The CDR3 totals 13 residues. CDR1 and CDR2 from the germline V gene are SNHLY and FYNNEI. The V and J ends lost 0 bases and 2 bases respectively, with 5 bases between them. The DNA for the CDR3 is TGTGCCAGCAGTGAAGCGCGGGCCTACGAGCAGTACTTC. It is translated as CASSEARAYEQYF.

J is TRBJ1-5 and V is TRBV30, with D perhaps matching TRBD1 (5 bases). Germline V gene data show CDR1 as GTSNPN and CDR2 as SVGIG (reference sequence). The germline V and J ends were trimmed by 0 bases and 2 bases, with 17 bases remaining between them. This CDR3 contains 17 residues. The CDR3 region is CAWSVQVGQMGNQPQHF. The CDR3, as DNA: TGTGCCTGGAGTGTACAGGTAGGGCAGATGGGCAATCAGCCCCAGCATTTT.

V gene TRBV20-1 combines with J gene TRBJ2-1; D could derive from TRBD1 or TRBD2 (6 bases each). The CDR3 is 11 amino acids. V lost 1 base to trimming and J lost 9 bases, with 7 bases between them. The V gene's germline CDR1 is DFQATT and CDR2 SNEGSKA (reference sequence). The CDR3 region has the DNA TGCAGTGCTAGAGGGGGGGCTGAGCAGTTCTTC. Encoded protein: CSARGGAEQFF.

The CDR3 sequence is CASSVGQGQETQYF. CDR3 bases: TGTGCCAGCAGTGTAGGACAGGGGCAAGAGACCCAGTACTTC. This sequence joins TRBV6-4 and TRBJ2-5; TRBD1 aligns across 9 bases. There are 14 residues in the CDR3. Germline V gene lookup returns CDR1 MRHNA and CDR2 SNTAGT. The V segment lost 4 bases and the J segment 2 bases; nucleotides outside the gene matches: 2.

This clone came up a few times. This sequence joins TRBV19 and TRBJ2-2; D is uncertain. The V and J ends lost 9 bases and 1 base respectively, with 9 bases between them. In germline, CDR1 is LNHDA, CDR2 SQIVND (reference sequence). The CDR3 totals 13 residues. The CDR3: CAREYGNTGELFF. The DNA of the CDR3 is TGTGCCAGGGAATATGGGAACACCGGGGAGCTGTTTTTT. Together with reference TRBV19 and TRBJ2-2, the CDR3 gives the full variable domain: DGGITQSPKYLFRKEGQNVTLSCEQNLNHDAMYWYRQDPGQGLRLIYYSQIVNDFQKGDIAEGYSVSREKKESFPLTVTSAQKNPTAFYLCAREYGNTGELFFGEGSRLTVL.

The chain combines TRBV13 with TRBJ2-5, with D tentatively TRBD1 (6 bases). The germline CDR1 and CDR2 sequences are PRHDT and FYEKMQ (reference sequence). The germline V and J ends were trimmed by 5 bases and 4 bases, with 20 bases remaining between them. There are 16 residues in the CDR3. The CDR3 nucleotides read TGTGCCAGCAGCCAGAGGACCAGGGGATCGGGAGAGACCCAGTACTTC. It codes for CASSQRTRGSGETQYF.

The chain couples TRBV3-1 (or the pseudogene TRBV3-2) to TRBJ1-2; D not certain. Germline values: CDR1 LGHDT, CDR2 YNNKEL (reference sequence). Between the trimmed V and J ends, which lost 0 bases and 4 bases, there was a span of 6 bases. CDR3 length: 13 residues. The CDR3: CASSQDYSYGYTF. The CDR3 nucleotides read TGTGCCAGCAGCCAAGATTACAGCTATGGCTACACCTTC.

V gene TRBV19 combines with J gene TRBJ1-1; tentatively, D is TRBD1 (5 bases). Germline lookup yields CDR1 LNHDA and CDR2 SQIVND (reference sequence). This CDR3 has 16 residues. V was trimmed by 1 base and J by 5 bases, leaving 17 bases between them. The CDR3 DNA follows: TGTGCCAGTAGTATAGCCTCCGGTCGGGGGAAGACTGAAGCTTTCTTT. Encoded protein: CASSIASGRGKTEAFF. The variable domain in full, completed from reference TRBV19 and TRBJ1-1, reads DGGITQSPKYLFRKEGQNVTLSCEQNLNHDAMYWYRQDPGQGLRLIYYSQIVNDFQKGDIAEGYSVSREKKESFPLTVTSAQKNPTAFYLCASSIASGRGKTEAFFGQGTRLTVV.

This clone was seen a few times. The V gene is TRBV5-1, the J gene TRBJ2-1; D gene uncertain. The CDR3 has 12 residues. Per germline, CDR1 SGHRS and CDR2 YFSETQ. V was shortened by 0 bases and J by 7 bases, with 5 bases between the two germline ends. CDR3 sequence: CASSLDINEQFF. DNA of the CDR3: TGCGCCAGCAGCTTGGATATTAATGAGCAGTTCTTC.

The J gene is TRBJ2-4, the V gene TRBV5-1; D perhaps matches TRBD1 (6 bases). Germline lookup yields CDR1 SGHRS and CDR2 YFSETQ. This CDR3 spans 13 amino acids. Trimming removed 0 bases from V and 7 bases from J, with 8 bases in between. The CDR3 DNA reads as TGCGCCAGCAGCTTGGGACAGGCGAACATTCAGTACTTC. Encoded protein: CASSLGQANIQYF.

The chain carries TRBV5-1 and TRBJ2-3; TRBD2 agrees at 11 bases. The CDR3 is made up of 16 amino acids. CDR1 is SGHRS and CDR2 is YFSETQ in the germline V gene. V lost 0 bases to trimming and J lost 1 base; unmatched junction nucleotides: 1. In nucleotides, the CDR3 is TGCGCCAGCAGCTTGGGACTAGCGGGGCGCACAGATACGCAGTATTTT. Its protein product is CASSLGLAGRTDTQYF.

This clone turned up a few times. The chain joins TRBV30 to TRBJ1-5; D is unresolved. Deletions cut 5 bases from V and 0 bases from J, with 8 bases between. Germline CDR1 GTSNPN, CDR2 SVGIG (reference sequence). This CDR3 has 13 amino acids. CDR3 bases: TGTGCCTGGGCGGCAGGTAGCAATCAGCCCCAGCATTTT. Protein product: CAWAAGSNQPQHF.

The chain uses TRBV7-8 and TRBJ2-7; D possibly uses TRBD1 or TRBD2 (5 bases each). The CDR3 consists of 15 residues. Per the germline V gene, CDR1 is SGHVS and CDR2 is FQNEAQ. V lost 2 bases to trimming and J lost 0 bases, with 11 bases between them. CDR3 sequence reads: CASSLRGPTSYEQYF. The CDR3 region has the DNA TGTGCCAGCAGCTTACGGGGCCCTACCTCCTACGAGCAGTACTTC.

V usage is TRBV6-2 or TRBV6-3 and J usage is TRBJ1-5; no firm D call. Trimming left V 1 base short and J 5 bases short, with 15 bases between. The CDR3 extends over 16 amino acids. Germline CDR1 MNHEY, CDR2 SVGEGT. In DNA, the CDR3 is TGTGCCAGCAGTTACTGGGCAGGCGGAACGGATCAGCCCCAGCATTTT. As protein: CASSYWAGGTDQPQHF.

This chain uses TRBV3-1 (or the pseudogene TRBV3-2) with TRBJ2-7; unclear D gene. V was clipped by 1 base and J by 5 bases, with 3 bases between them. CDR1 LGHDT and CDR2 YNNKEL come from the germline V gene (reference sequence). This CDR3 region has 11 residues. The CDR3 sequence is CASSQGNEQYF. The CDR3 DNA reads as TGTGCCAGCAGCCAAGGGAACGAGCAGTACTTC.

The J gene is TRBJ1-3, the V gene TRBV30, with D possibly being TRBD1 (6 bases). Germline V gene sequence: CDR1 GTSNPN, CDR2 SVGIG (reference sequence). The V gene lost 0 bases and the J gene lost 4 bases, with 10 bases spanning the gap. CDR3 length: 14 amino acids. In DNA form, the CDR3 reads TGTGCCTGGAGTGTAAGGGGGACGGGAAACACCATATATTTT. Translated, it gives CAWSVRGTGNTIYF.

The V call is TRBV6-6, the J call TRBJ1-4; 10 bases are a match to TRBD1. The junction had 8 bases not matched to a gene; V was cut back by 5 bases and J by 8 bases. This CDR3 has 15 residues. Germline CDR1 is MNHNY and CDR2 is SVGAGI (reference sequence). CDR3 DNA sequence: TGTGCCAGCAGTCCTAGGACAGGGGGGAAAGAAAAACTGTTTTTT. This codes for CASSPRTGGKEKLFF.

CDR3 sequence: CASSPRGQGNTEAFF. For the CDR3, the DNA is TGTGCCAGCAGCCCCAGGGGACAGGGCAACACTGAAGCTTTCTTT. The chain joins TRBV9 to TRBJ1-1; TRBD1 matches at 9 bases. The germline V gene has CDR1 SGDLS and CDR2 YYNGEE. The CDR3 is 15 amino acids. V shed 4 bases and J 2 bases; nucleotides not matched to a gene: 6.

The gene calls are TRBV9 and TRBJ2-1; the match to TRBD1 covers 10 bases. The J segment lost 5 bases and the V segment lost 6 bases, leaving 5 bases of the junction unmatched. The CDR3 is made up of 14 amino acids. Germline CDR1 is SGDLS and CDR2 is YYNGEE. CDR3 in DNA: TGTGCCAGCAATGTGGGACAGGGGCACAATGAGCAGTTCTTC. Translation: CASNVGQGHNEQFF.